A single sample is the source of the 10 T cell receptor beta chains below, sequenced in a study of beta chain features in type 1 diabetes (dated by TCRdb to 2017 to 2018). Receptor amplification or capture employed the immunoSEQ multiplex PCR assay. The entire isolated RNA was reverse transcribed using the High Capacity cDNA Reverse Transcription Kit, and thus expressed TCRB transcripts were sequenced. TCRdb retrieved this table from immuneACCESS and kept in-frame rearrangements only. Not all clones are present; in checked studies, unresolved V genes account for under half, and no reason is known for the remainder. The sample table shows about 900,000 clones, and about a sixth are seen once. Around 0.02% of the sample goes to the ten largest clones. Sequencing used naive CD4+ T cells from blood. Sample cell subset or site, as interpreted from the label and publication: true naive CD4+ T cells. The receptors were sampled from a woman aged 18-35 years in good health.

This clone has a handful of counts. The V call is TRBV9, the J call TRBJ2-1; 10 bases map to TRBD2. CDR3 length: 16 amino acids. V lost 0 bases, J lost 3 bases, and 3 bases stayed unmatched. The germline V gene has CDR1 SGDLS and CDR2 YYNGEE. The CDR3 DNA reads as TGTGCCAGCAGCGTAGAGCGGACTAGCGGCTACAATGAGCAGTTCTTC. As protein: CASSVERTSGYNEQFF.

The CDR3 here is CASSVTGADTQYF. The CDR3 DNA follows: TGTGCCAGCAGCGTAACAGGGGCAGATACGCAGTATTTT. The gene calls are TRBV6-1 and TRBJ2-3; 7 bases agree with TRBD1. Trimming took 6 bases from V and 4 from J; bases not matched to a gene: 4. CDR3 length: 13 amino acids. CDR1 MNHNS and CDR2 SASEGT come from the germline V gene.

The V call is TRBV2, the J call TRBJ2-3; 7 nucleotides align to TRBD1. The V gene end was trimmed by 7 bases and the J gene end by 1 base; junction bases not matched to a gene: 14. Germline CDR1 SNHLY, CDR2 FYNNEI. The CDR3 runs 17 residues. For the CDR3, the DNA is TGTGCCAGCACCAGAAGTTACGACAGGGACGGCACAGATACGCAGTATTTT. Protein sequence: CASTRSYDRDGTDTQYF.

In this sample, this clone turned up a few times. The rearrangement joins TRBV7-2 to TRBJ2-1; the D gene is possibly TRBD2 (6 bases). Trimming took 0 bases from V and 10 from J, leaving 13 bases between them. This CDR3 has 14 residues. Germline V gives CDR1 SGHTA, CDR2 FQGNSA. Here the CDR3 reads CASSLAGTPGEQFF. The DNA for the CDR3 is TGTGCCAGCAGCTTAGCCGGGACTCCTGGGGAGCAGTTCTTC.

This chain links TRBV23-1 with TRBJ1-1, with no clear D. TRBV23-1 is an open reading frame, and its role is uncertain. V was trimmed by 4 bases and J by 8 bases, leaving 8 bases between them. CDR3 size: 11 residues. The DNA for the CDR3 is TGCGCCAGCAGTCCACAGTGGGAAGCTTTCTTT. Protein product: CASSPQWEAFF.

The chain is built from TRBV21-1 and TRBJ1-3. TRBV21-1 is a listed pseudogene. This CDR3 has 16 amino acids. For the CDR3, the DNA is TGTGCCAGCAGCAAAACATCTGGAGGCACTCGGAACACCATATATTTT. Translating gives CASSKTSGGTRNTIYF.

This clone appeared a few times. The chain uses TRBV18 and TRBJ2-3; tentatively, D is TRBD1 (6 bases). The CDR3 consists of 16 residues. Germline V lookup: CDR1 KGHSH, CDR2 LQKENI. Trimming stripped 9 bases from V and 0 bases from J, with 19 bases between. CDR3 sequence (DNA): TGTGCCAGTTCAAGACAGGAGCCCGCTAGCACAGATACGCAGTATTTT. It specifies CASSRQEPASTDTQYF.

The CDR3 region is CAISQGGPEQYF. CDR3 nucleotides: TGTGCCATCAGTCAGGGGGGGCCCGAGCAGTACTTC. The chain is built from TRBV10-3 and TRBJ2-7; D could derive from TRBD1 or TRBD2 (7 bases each). The CDR3 totals 12 residues. The germline V gene encodes CDR1 ENHRY and CDR2 SYGVKD. V was pared by 5 bases and J by 6 bases, with 11 bases between.

The V call is TRBV9, the J call TRBJ2-1; the match to TRBD2 covers 7 bases. This CDR3 has 15 residues. Germline trimming cut 4 bases from V and 2 bases from J; bases unmatched to any gene: 6. Germline CDR1 is SGDLS and CDR2 is YYNGEE. Here the CDR3 DNA reads TGTGCCAGCAGCTCCAGCGGGAATGCCTACAATGAGCAGTTCTTC. Protein sequence: CASSSSGNAYNEQFF.

The chain is built from TRBV28 and TRBJ2-2; a weak D match, TRBD1 (6 bases). This CDR3 is built from 13 residues. Trimming shortened V by 4 bases and J by 6 bases, and 9 bases separated the two germline ends. Germline V gene data show CDR1 as MDHEN and CDR2 as SYDVKM. CDR3 sequence reads: CASSSGTPGELFF. CDR3 DNA sequence: TGTGCCAGCAGTTCCGGGACACCCGGGGAGCTGTTTTTT.